A selection of T cell receptor beta chains follows, all from one sample in a study of blood T cell repertoires in COVID-19. Assay: immunoSEQ multiplex PCR; the TCRdb copy retains only in-frame clones and omits some. The sample lists 250,000 to 350,000 clones; under 90% were seen once. The material sequenced was PBMCs or T cells enriched from blood (not recorded which). The receptors shown here come from a woman aged 45-59 years who had been exposed to COVID-19. CDR3s include the opening cysteine and the closing phenylalanine or tryptophan. The order of the fields is V gene, J gene, D gene, clone size, CDR3 protein, CDR3 DNA. The D gene is left open where the match is weak. Clone size appears in some rows only: once, few, many, or a class for an expanded clone.

TRBV2	TRBJ1-1	TRBD1	-	CASMFGTGGFVFF	TGTGCCAGCATGTTCGGGACAGGGGGCTTTGTTTTCTTT
TRBV4-1	TRBJ2-7	-	-	CASSQVPPLAASGEQYF	TGCGCCAGCAGCCAAGTCCCCCCCTTAGCGGCGTCCGGCGAGCAGTACTTC
TRBV10-3	TRBJ1-3	-	-	CAIGGVSGNTIYF	TGTGCCATCGGGGGGGTCTCTGGAAACACCATATATTTT
TRBV20-1	TRBJ1-5	TRBD1	-	CSTGEPQHF	TGCAGCACAGGGGAGCCCCAGCATTTT
TRBV5-1	TRBJ1-1	TRBD1	-	CASSLAGQGTEAFF	TGCGCCAGCAGCTTGGCTGGACAGGGCACTGAAGCTTTCTTT
TRBV5-4	TRBJ2-2	TRBD1	-	CASSLSLTGWHGELFF	TGTGCCAGCAGCTTATCTCTGACAGGGTGGCACGGGGAGCTGTTTTTT
TRBV30	TRBJ1-1	-	-	CAWSPGGTGWTEAFF	TGTGCCTGGAGTCCGGGAGGCACGGGCTGGACTGAAGCTTTCTTT
TRBV11-2	TRBJ2-7	TRBD1	-	CASSLDRASTHEQYF	TGTGCCAGCAGCCTCGACAGGGCCTCAACCCACGAGCAGTACTTC
TRBV7-2	TRBJ1-2	-	-	CASSLNRVANYGYTF	TGTGCCAGCAGCTTAAACAGGGTGGCTAACTATGGCTACACCTTC
TRBV3-1/TRBV3-2	TRBJ1-5	-	-	CASSQDTVSNQPQHF	TGTGCCAGCAGCCAAGATACAGTTAGCAATCAGCCCCAGCATTTT
TRBV11-1	TRBJ2-3	TRBD2	-	CASSSDGGASTDTQYF	TGTGCCAGCAGCTCAGACGGGGGGGCGAGCACAGATACGCAGTATTTT
TRBV7-2	TRBJ2-7	-	-	CASSLDAWEQYF	TGTGCCAGCAGCTTAGACGCGTGGGAGCAGTACTTC
TRBV5-6	TRBJ2-7	TRBD2	-	CASSLVTSGSRSYEQYF	TGTGCCAGCAGCCTGGTTACTAGCGGCAGTAGGTCCTACGAGCAGTACTTC
TRBV4-1	TRBJ1-2	-	-	CASSQPQGARYGYTF	TGCGCCAGCAGCCAACCGCAGGGCGCCCGCTATGGCTACACCTTC
TRBV28	TRBJ1-2	-	-	CASTPPPGNYGYTF	TGTGCCAGCACTCCCCCCCCAGGCAACTATGGCTACACCTTC
TRBV12-5	TRBJ1-5	TRBD1	-	CASGSGQGNQPQHF	TGTGCTAGTGGTTCGGGACAGGGAAATCAGCCCCAGCATTTT
TRBV19	TRBJ1-4	TRBD1	-	CASSPAGTGDEKLFF	TGTGCCAGTAGTCCTGCCGGGACAGGGGACGAAAAACTGTTTTTT
TRBV18	TRBJ1-4	-	few	CASSPPGDYEKLFF	TGTGCCAGCTCACCACCAGGGGATTATGAAAAACTGTTTTTT
TRBV11-2	TRBJ1-2	TRBD1	-	CASSQDRVYGYTF	TGTGCCAGCAGTCAGGACAGGGTCTATGGCTACACCTTC
TRBV5-6	TRBJ2-5	TRBD1	-	CASRLETGGTKTQYF	TGTGCCAGCAGACTGGAGACAGGGGGCACGAAGACCCAGTACTTC
TRBV28	TRBJ2-7	TRBD2	-	CASSPRGLAGVSSYEQYF	TGTGCCAGCAGTCCGCGGGGGCTAGCGGGGGTTAGCTCCTACGAGCAGTACTTC
TRBV5-4	TRBJ1-4	-	-	CASSGKTGLGEKLFF	TGTGCCAGCAGCGGAAAGACAGGTTTGGGTGAAAAACTGTTTTTT
TRBV28	TRBJ2-2	TRBD2	-	CASIYRSGGANTGELFF	TGTGCCAGCATTTACCGCAGCGGGGGCGCGAACACCGGGGAGCTGTTTTTT
TRBV7-2	TRBJ2-3	TRBD1	-	CASSPRTGPDTQYF	TGTGCCAGCAGCCCCCGGACAGGGCCAGATACGCAGTATTTT
TRBV19	TRBJ2-7	-	-	CASRRAGAYEQYF	TGTGCCAGCCGCCGGGCAGGGGCCTACGAGCAGTACTTC
TRBV6-5	TRBJ2-1	TRBD2	-	CASASLAGGNEQFF	TGTGCCAGCGCCAGCCTAGCGGGGGGCAATGAGCAGTTCTTC
TRBV21-1	TRBJ2-7	-	-	CASSKEGFSYEQYF	TGTGCCAGCAGCAAGGAGGGCTTCTCCTACGAGCAGTACTTC
TRBV7-9	TRBJ1-2	-	-	CASSSHYGGYTF	TGTGCCAGCAGCTCGCACTACGGTGGCTACACCTTC
TRBV5-8	TRBJ2-7	TRBD1	-	CASTVTGLSGEQYF	TGTGCCAGCACCGTGACAGGGCTTTCTGGCGAGCAGTACTTC
TRBV5-1	TRBJ2-3	TRBD2	-	CASKREGTDTQYF	TGCGCCAGCAAACGGGAGGGCACAGATACGCAGTATTTT
TRBV2	TRBJ2-5	TRBD2	-	CASTSGGGQETQYF	TGTGCCAGCACTAGCGGGGGGGGACAAGAGACCCAGTACTTC
TRBV18	TRBJ2-7	TRBD1	-	CASSPTGSSYEQYF	TGTGCCAGCTCACCGACAGGGAGCTCCTACGAGCAGTACTTC
TRBV28	TRBJ1-2	-	-	CASSLMATPSGYTF	TGTGCCAGCAGTTTAATGGCAACCCCCTCTGGCTACACCTTC
TRBV20-1	TRBJ2-7	-	-	CSAIVTYEQYF	TGCAGTGCTATAGTAACCTACGAGCAGTACTTC
TRBV12-5	TRBJ2-5	TRBD1	-	CASAVKGDAGGETQYF	TGTGCTAGCGCTGTTAAAGGGGACGCAGGGGGAGAGACCCAGTACTTC
TRBV19	TRBJ2-7	-	-	CASKTRQDAYEQYF	TGTGCCAGCAAAACCCGACAGGATGCCTACGAGCAGTACTTC
TRBV19	TRBJ1-2	-	-	CASSITGDYGYTF	TGTGCCAGTAGTATCACGGGGGACTATGGCTACACCTTC
TRBV5-1	TRBJ1-4	TRBD1	-	CASSLDGTVDEKLFF	TGCGCCAGCAGCTTGGATGGGACAGTGGATGAAAAACTGTTTTTT
TRBV2	TRBJ1-2	-	-	CASSETGSLHYTF	TGTGCCAGCAGTGAAACAGGTTCCTTGCACTACACCTTC
TRBV11-3	TRBJ2-3	-	few	CASSPPRDATDTQYF	TGTGCCAGCAGCCCGCCGCGGGACGCCACAGATACGCAGTATTTT
TRBV18	TRBJ2-1	TRBD2	few	CASSPPFASGGISEQFF	TGTGCCAGCTCACCACCGTTCGCTAGCGGGGGGATCAGCGAGCAGTTCTTC
TRBV5-1	TRBJ2-7	TRBD1	-	CASSREGQGYEQYF	TGCGCCAGCAGCCGAGAGGGACAGGGCTACGAGCAGTACTTC
TRBV7-8	TRBJ1-5	-	-	CASSSWGGSSNQPQHF	TGTGCCAGCAGCTCTTGGGGGGGCTCGAGCAATCAGCCCCAGCATTTT
TRBV6-1	TRBJ2-2	TRBD2	-	CASSEARASGVNTGELFF	TGTGCCAGCAGTGAAGCTAGGGCTAGCGGGGTCAACACCGGGGAGCTGTTTTTT
TRBV5-4	TRBJ2-7	TRBD2	once	CASSVPSGGASSYEQYF	TGTGCCAGCAGCGTACCTAGCGGGGGGGCCAGTTCCTACGAGCAGTACTTC
TRBV7-9	TRBJ2-1	TRBD2	-	CASSSPGRGNEQFF	TGTGCCAGCAGCTCGCCCGGGAGGGGGAATGAGCAGTTCTTC
TRBV19	TRBJ2-1	-	-	CASSIGQYNEQFF	TGTGCCAGTAGTATAGGACAGTACAATGAGCAGTTCTTC
TRBV19	TRBJ1-1	-	-	CASSIDKGGRGNTEAFF	TGTGCCAGTAGTATAGATAAAGGGGGAAGAGGGAACACTGAAGCTTTCTTT
TRBV4-1	TRBJ2-3	-	-	CASSLRAGTDTQYF	TGCGCCAGCAGCCTCAGGGCTGGCACAGATACGCAGTATTTT
TRBV12-5	TRBJ2-1	TRBD2	-	CASGPGGVFPNEQFF	TGTGCTAGTGGTCCGGGGGGGGTTTTCCCGAATGAGCAGTTCTTC
TRBV15	TRBJ1-3	-	-	CATSDTGNTIYF	TGTGCCACCTCCGACACTGGAAACACCATATATTTT
TRBV5-5	TRBJ2-2	TRBD2	-	CASSLNYFGLAGTGELFF	TGTGCCAGCAGCTTGAATTATTTTGGTCTAGCGGGCACCGGGGAGCTGTTTTTT
TRBV7-2	TRBJ1-2	-	-	CASSSGGPGYGYTF	TGTGCCAGCAGCTCGGGGGGCCCAGGGTATGGCTACACCTTC
TRBV5-6	TRBJ1-6	-	-	CASSFPGAGSPLHF	TGTGCCAGCAGCTTTCCAGGGGCTGGTTCACCCCTCCACTTT
TRBV15	TRBJ2-7	-	-	CATSPEGDRYEQYF	TGTGCCACCAGTCCGGAAGGGGATCGCTACGAGCAGTACTTC
TRBV9	TRBJ2-2	TRBD2	-	CASSVASGGNGGELFF	TGTGCCAGCAGCGTAGCTAGCGGGGGAAATGGCGGGGAGCTGTTTTTT
TRBV5-1	TRBJ2-1	TRBD2	-	CASRATSGSSYNEQFF	TGCGCCAGCAGGGCGACTAGCGGCAGCTCCTACAATGAGCAGTTCTTC
TRBV24-1	TRBJ1-4	-	-	CATSDYWAGNEKLFF	TGTGCCACCAGTGATTATTGGGCGGGCAATGAAAAACTGTTTTTT
TRBV5-4	TRBJ1-3	-	-	CASSSDMASGNTIYF	TGTGCCAGCAGCTCGGACATGGCATCGGGAAACACCATATATTTT